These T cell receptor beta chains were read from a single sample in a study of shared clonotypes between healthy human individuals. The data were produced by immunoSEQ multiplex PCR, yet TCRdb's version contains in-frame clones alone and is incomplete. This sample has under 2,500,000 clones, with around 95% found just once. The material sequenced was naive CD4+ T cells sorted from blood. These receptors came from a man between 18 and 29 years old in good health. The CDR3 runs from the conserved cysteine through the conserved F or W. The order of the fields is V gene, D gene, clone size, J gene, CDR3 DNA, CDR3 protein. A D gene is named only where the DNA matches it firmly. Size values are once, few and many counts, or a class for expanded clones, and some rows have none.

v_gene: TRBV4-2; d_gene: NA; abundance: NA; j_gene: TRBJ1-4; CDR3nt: TGTGCCAGCAGCCCTAACAGGGACGAAAAACTGTTTTTT; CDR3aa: CASSPNRDEKLFF
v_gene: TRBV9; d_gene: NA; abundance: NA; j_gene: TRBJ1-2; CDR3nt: TGTGCCAGCAGCGCCGGTGACCTTAACTATGGCTACACCTTC; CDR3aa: CASSAGDLNYGYTF
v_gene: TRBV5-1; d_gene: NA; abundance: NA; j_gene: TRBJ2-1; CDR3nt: TGCGCCAGCAGCCTCGGGCCGAGCTCCTACAATGAGCAGTTCTTC; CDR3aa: CASSLGPSSYNEQFF
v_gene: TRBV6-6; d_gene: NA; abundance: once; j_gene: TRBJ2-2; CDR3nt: TGTGCCAGCAGCCCTCGCGGAAAGAACACCGGGGAGCTGTTTTTT; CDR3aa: CASSPRGKNTGELFF
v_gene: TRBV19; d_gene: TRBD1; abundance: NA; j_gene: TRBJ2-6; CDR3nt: TGTGCCAGTAGTATTGATGGGCCACAGGGGTTGTCTGGGGCCAACGTCCTGACTTTC; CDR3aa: CASSIDGPQGLSGANVLTF
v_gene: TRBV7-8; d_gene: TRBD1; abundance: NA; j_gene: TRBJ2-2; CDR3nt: TGTGCCAGCAGCTGGCCGATCCTAGGGGGCGCAAAGACCGGGGAGCTGTTTTTT; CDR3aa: CASSWPILGGAKTGELFF
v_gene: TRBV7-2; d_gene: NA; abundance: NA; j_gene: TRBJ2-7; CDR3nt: TGTGCCAGCAGCCACAGTACTTCCTACGAGCAGTACTTC; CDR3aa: CASSHSTSYEQYF
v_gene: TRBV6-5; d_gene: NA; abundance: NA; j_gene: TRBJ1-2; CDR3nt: TGTGCCAGCAGTTACTCTTGGGCCGGTGACTATGGCTACACCTTC; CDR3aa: CASSYSWAGDYGYTF
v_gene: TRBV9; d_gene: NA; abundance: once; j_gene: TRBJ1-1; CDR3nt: TGTGCCAGCAGCGTAGGGTCTAGGGGACACACTGAAGCTTTCTTT; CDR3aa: CASSVGSRGHTEAFF
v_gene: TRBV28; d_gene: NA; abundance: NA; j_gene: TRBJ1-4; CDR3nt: TGTGCCAGCAGCGGGGGGGTTAATGAAAAACTGTTTTTT; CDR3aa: CASSGGVNEKLFF
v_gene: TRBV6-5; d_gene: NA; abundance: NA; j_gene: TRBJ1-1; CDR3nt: TGTGCCAGCAGGACACTTTCGGGCACTGAAGCTTTCTTT; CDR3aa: CASRTLSGTEAFF
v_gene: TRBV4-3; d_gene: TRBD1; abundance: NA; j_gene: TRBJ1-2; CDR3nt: TGCGCCAGCAGCCAAACCACAGGGGGCATGGTCTACACCTTC; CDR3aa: CASSQTTGGMVYTF
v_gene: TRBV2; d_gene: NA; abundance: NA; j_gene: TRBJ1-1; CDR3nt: TGTGCCAGCGTCAGGAACACTGAAGCTTTCTTT; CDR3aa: CASVRNTEAFF
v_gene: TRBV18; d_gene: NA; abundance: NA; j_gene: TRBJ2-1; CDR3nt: TGTGCCAGCTCACAGGGAGCGAGCAATGAGCAGTTCTTC; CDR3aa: CASSQGASNEQFF